The 18 T cell receptor beta chains reported below all come from one sample, sequenced in a study of blood T cell repertoires in COVID-19. Clones were read by immunoSEQ multiplex PCR, and TCRdb kept only the in-frame ones, dropping some. The sample carries about 440,000 clones, around 88% recorded once. The sample taken for sequencing was peripheral blood. The receptors originated from a woman in her twenties or thirties with acute or convalescent COVID-19.

V gene TRBV24-1 combines with J gene TRBJ2-7; 11 nucleotides align to TRBD1. CDR3 length: 15 residues. V lost 2 bases, J lost 4 bases, and 3 bases stayed unmatched. Per germline, CDR1 KGHDR and CDR2 SFDVKD. CDR3 loop: CATSDSGDRGYEQYF. CDR3 coding DNA: TGTGCCACCAGTGATTCTGGGGACAGGGGGTACGAGCAGTACTTC.

The chain combines TRBV19 with TRBJ2-4; 7 bases match TRBD2. V trimming: 7 bases; J trimming: 0 bases; junction bases outside the gene matches: 6. This CDR3 is built from 15 residues. Germline V gives CDR1 LNHDA, CDR2 SQIVND (reference sequence). This CDR3 is CASTPGGGAKNIQYF. In nucleotides, the CDR3 is TGTGCCAGTACTCCTGGCGGGGGAGCCAAAAACATTCAGTACTTC.

This chain links TRBV10-3 with TRBJ2-7; perhaps TRBD1 as D (7 bases). CDR3 length equals 14 residues. V lost 7 bases to trimming and J lost 3 bases, with 16 bases between them. The germline CDR1 and CDR2 sequences are ENHRY and SYGVKD. The CDR3 loop reads CAINQGGSRYEQYF. In DNA, the CDR3 is TGTGCCATCAATCAGGGGGGATCCCGCTACGAGCAGTACTTC.

The J gene is TRBJ1-2, the V gene TRBV7-3; TRBD1 agrees at 9 bases. Germline CDR1 reads SGHTA; CDR2 reads FQGTGA. The length of the CDR3 is 19 residues. The junction had 16 bases not matched to a gene; V was cut back by 1 base and J by 4 bases. The CDR3 DNA reads as TGTGCCAGCAGCTTAAATGGATTCCACAGGGGGCCGAACTTCTATGGCTACACCTTC. It translates to CASSLNGFHRGPNFYGYTF. The variable domain in full, completed from reference TRBV7-3 and TRBJ1-2, reads GAGVSQTPSNKVTEKGKYVELRCDPISGHTALYWYRQSLGQGPEFLIYFQGTGAADDSGLPNDRFFAVRPEGSVSTLKIQRTERGDSAVYLCASSLNGFHRGPNFYGYTFGSGTRLTVV.

This clone showed up just once. This chain uses TRBV5-4 with TRBJ1-2; D might be TRBD1 (6 bases). The CDR3 covers 15 residues. Germline V gene lookup returns CDR1 SGHNT and CDR2 YYREEE (reference sequence). The germline V and J ends were trimmed by 7 bases and 8 bases, with 24 bases remaining between them. CDR3 loop: CASALLGGGAGGYTF. CDR3 in DNA: TGTGCCAGCGCCCTCCTGGGAGGGGGGGCTGGGGGCTACACCTTC.

The chain has TRBV10-3 and TRBJ2-6; weak D call: TRBD2 (5 bases). The CDR3 consists of 19 residues. The germline CDR1 and CDR2 sequences are ENHRY and SYGVKD. Between the trimmed V and J ends, which lost 3 bases and 0 bases, there was a span of 18 bases. The DNA for the CDR3 is TGTGCCATCAGTGATAGGACTGGTCGTCCTGGCTCTGGGGCCAACGTCCTGACTTTC. Its translation: CAISDRTGRPGSGANVLTF.

The chain couples TRBV4-1 to TRBJ1-6, with D hard to call. V lost 1 base, J lost 5 bases, and 6 bases lay in between. From germline, CDR1 is MGHRA and CDR2 YSYEKL. The CDR3 has 14 residues. CDR3 nucleotides: TGCGCCAGCAGCCAAGGTAATGATAATTCACCCCTCCACTTT. It codes for CASSQGNDNSPLHF.

The chain has TRBV4-1 and TRBJ1-5; D is ambiguous. V was pared by 2 bases and J by 4 bases, with 12 bases between. CDR3 length equals 15 residues. Per the germline V gene, CDR1 is MGHRA and CDR2 is YSYEKL. CDR3 DNA sequence: TGCGCCAGCAGCCAATTTTGGCAGGATAATCAGCCCCAGCATTTT. It specifies CASSQFWQDNQPQHF.

V gene TRBV2 combines with J gene TRBJ2-7; D is perhaps TRBD1 (6 bases). Trimming cost V 7 bases and J 9 bases, with 13 bases left between them. Germline V gives CDR1 SNHLY, CDR2 FYNNEI. The CDR3 has 11 amino acids. CDR3 sequence reads: CASTGGQSQYF. As DNA, the CDR3 is TGTGCCAGCACAGGAGGACAGTCGCAGTACTTC.

This chain links TRBV2 with TRBJ1-2; the D gene is possibly TRBD1 (6 bases). The CDR3 consists of 12 residues. Germline CDR1 SNHLY, CDR2 FYNNEI. With 9 bases removed from V and 2 bases from J, the gap between germline ends came to 10 bases. CDR3 sequence (DNA): TGTGCCAGTCCTGGACAGAACTATGGCTACACCTTC. Its protein is CASPGQNYGYTF.

This chain connects TRBV7-3 to TRBJ1-6, with 7 bases that match TRBD1. Germline V CDR1 and CDR2: SGHTA, FQGTGA. With V trimmed by 1 base and J by 7 bases, 4 bases remained unmatched. The CDR3 runs to 15 residues. CDR3 sequence: CASSLIAGGNSPLHF. The CDR3 DNA reads as TGTGCCAGCAGCTTAATCGCAGGGGGAAATTCACCCCTCCACTTT.

As to this clone: This CDR3 is also generated by other DNA sequences in the sample. This chain uses TRBV4-1 with TRBJ1-5, with no clear D. CDR1 is MGHRA, CDR2 YSYEKL, per germline. The CDR3 contains 13 residues. The V and J ends lost 1 base and 4 bases respectively, with 5 bases between them. CDR3 residues: CASSQGGNQPQHF. The CDR3 region has the DNA TGCGCCAGCAGCCAAGGAGGGAATCAGCCCCAGCATTTT.

This chain connects TRBV6-5 to TRBJ2-1; D gene unclear. CDR1 MNHEY and CDR2 SVGAGI come from the germline V gene. Trimming removed 8 bases at V and 0 bases at J, with 8 bases between. The CDR3 extends over 13 amino acids. The CDR3 sequence is CASRDFSYNEQFF. Written as DNA, the CDR3 is TGTGCCAGCCGCGACTTCTCCTACAATGAGCAGTTCTTC.

The chain recombines TRBV6-5 with TRBJ1-2; D call uncertain. The CDR3 covers 13 residues. Looked up from germline, CDR1 is MNHEY and CDR2 is SVGAGI. V dropped 0 bases and J dropped 7 bases, with 9 bases sitting between them. CDR3 bases: TGTGCCAGCAGTTACTCGGGAGGAGGTGGCTACACCTTC. This gives the protein CASSYSGGGGYTF.

In DNA form, the CDR3 reads TGTGCCAGTAGTATAGTTCCAGCGGGGGTCACCAATGAGCAGTTCTTC. Translating gives CASSIVPAGVTNEQFF. The genes are TRBV19 and TRBJ2-1; TRBD2 matches at 8 bases. Germline CDR1 is LNHDA and CDR2 is SQIVND (reference sequence). CDR3 length: 16 amino acids. V gave up 1 base and J gave up 6 bases; unmatched junction bases: 8.

The chain employs TRBV27 and TRBJ1-2, with 8 bases matching TRBD1. Trimming at V came to 8 bases and at J to 3 bases, leaving 5 bases not matched to a gene. Germline assignment: CDR1 MNHEY and CDR2 SMNVEV (reference sequence). CDR3 size: 13 residues. This CDR3 is CASSPQGDYGYTF. The CDR3 nucleotides read TGTGCCAGCTCGCCACAGGGGGACTATGGCTACACCTTC.

The J gene is TRBJ1-6, the V gene TRBV6-4, with TRBD1 matching 7 bases. CDR1 and CDR2 (germline): MRHNA, SNTAGT. With 6 bases clipped from V and 7 bases from J, the junction kept 6 bases outside the gene matches. The CDR3 extends over 14 amino acids. CDR3 in amino acids: CASSQTGRNSPLHF. The CDR3 nucleotides read TGTGCCAGCAGCCAGACAGGGAGGAATTCACCCCTCCACTTT.

The gene calls are TRBV25-1 and TRBJ1-6; 9 nucleotides line up with TRBD1. From germline, CDR1 is MGHDK and CDR2 SYGVNS. V shed 4 bases, J shed 13 bases, and the junction held 5 bases outside the gene matches. This CDR3 spans 13 amino acids. The CDR3 region has the DNA TGTGCCAGCAGTGGACAGGGGGTTAGTCCCCTCCACTTT. Its protein product is CASSGQGVSPLHF.